The 30 T cell receptor beta chains reported below all come from one sample, sequenced in a study of T cell responses to AZD1222 COVID-19 vaccine. Here immunoSEQ multiplex PCR was the method, and the copy in TCRdb shows in-frame clones only, minus some. The repertoire holds about 81,000 clones, with 80% to 95% as singletons. Here the sequenced sample was peripheral blood, taken 28 days after the second AZD1222 dose. The receptors come from an adult who received the AZD1222 COVID-19 vaccine.

The chain links TRBV3-1 (or the pseudogene TRBV3-2) to TRBJ1-5; D call uncertain. Per germline, CDR1 LGHDT and CDR2 YNNKEL (reference sequence). This CDR3 has 13 amino acids. The V end was cut by 0 bases, the J end by 4 bases, with 4 bases between. The CDR3 is CASSQDLNQPQHF. Here the CDR3 DNA reads TGTGCCAGCAGCCAAGATCTTAATCAGCCCCAGCATTTT.

This chain joins TRBV24-1 and TRBJ1-2; D not certain. V shed 5 bases and J shed 10 bases, with 13 bases lying between them. Germline CDR1 and CDR2: KGHDR and SFDVKD. The CDR3 has 12 amino acids. CDR3: CATSGYRSDYTF. CDR3 DNA: TGTGCCACCAGTGGTTATCGTAGTGACTACACCTTC.

This rearrangement joins TRBV7-2 to TRBJ1-2; the match to TRBD1 covers 9 bases. This CDR3 is built from 15 residues. J lost 2 bases, V lost 5 bases, and 6 bases had no gene match. Germline V gene sequence: CDR1 SGHTA, CDR2 FQGNSA. The CDR3 DNA reads TGTGCCAGCAGCCCCGGACAGGGGCGGAACTATGGCTACACCTTC. Residues: CASSPGQGRNYGYTF.

The V and J genes are TRBV20-1 and TRBJ1-1; D ambiguous. This CDR3 spans 11 amino acids. V was shortened by 3 bases and J by 4 bases, with 6 bases between the two germline ends. The germline gives CDR1 DFQATT, CDR2 SNEGSKA (reference sequence). In nucleotides, the CDR3 is TGCAGTGCTAGGGGATTCACTGAAGCTTTCTTT. Amino acid sequence: CSARGFTEAFF.

This chain joins TRBV28 and TRBJ1-4; D ambiguous. Germline V gene sequence: CDR1 MDHEN, CDR2 SYDVKM. Trimming left V 6 bases short and J 8 bases short, with 13 bases between. There are 13 residues in the CDR3. The DNA for the CDR3 is TGTGCCAGCAGCCCGGGCAGGTACGAAAAACTGTTTTTT. Protein sequence: CASSPGRYEKLFF.

This rearrangement joins TRBV7-8 to TRBJ1-1; D is undetermined. The CDR3 is made up of 14 amino acids. V shed 6 bases and J shed 1 base, with 12 bases lying between them. Per germline, CDR1 SGHVS and CDR2 FQNEAQ. This chain's CDR3 is CASRPNPSNTEAFF. Written as DNA, the CDR3 is TGTGCCAGCAGACCGAACCCCTCGAACACTGAAGCTTTCTTT.

V is TRBV5-4 and J is TRBJ1-1, with a weak D call TRBD1 (5 bases). Germline V CDR1 and CDR2: SGHNT, YYREEE (reference sequence). The CDR3 is 14 amino acids. With 4 bases removed from V and 1 base from J, the gap between germline ends came to 11 bases. The CDR3 loop reads CASSQGPPNTEAFF. The DNA for the CDR3 is TGTGCCAGCAGCCAGGGACCCCCGAACACTGAAGCTTTCTTT.

The CDR3 DNA reads TGTGCCAGCAGCTCCCTGCGGGGACTCTCCCCGGGGAACTATGGCTACACCTTC. Translated: CASSSLRGLSPGNYGYTF. J is TRBJ1-2 and V is TRBV7-2; weak D call: TRBD1 (5 bases). CDR1 and CDR2 from the germline V gene are SGHTA and FQGNSA. CDR3 size: 18 residues. Trimming shortened V by 4 bases and J by 2 bases, and 23 bases separated the two germline ends.

The chain carries TRBV12-5 and TRBJ2-7; D unclear. The length of the CDR3 is 10 residues. V lost 6 bases, J lost 4 bases, and 4 bases lay in between. CDR1 and CDR2 from the germline V gene are LGHNT and FRNRAP. In DNA, the CDR3 is TGTGCTAGTGGCCTATACGAGCAGTACTTC. Translation: CASGLYEQYF.

The V and J genes are TRBV3-1 (or the pseudogene TRBV3-2) and TRBJ1-2; unclear D gene. The V end was cut by 1 base, the J end by 4 bases, with 10 bases between. This CDR3 comprises 14 residues. The V gene's germline CDR1 is LGHDT and CDR2 YNNKEL (reference sequence). The CDR3 DNA reads as TGTGCCAGCAGCCAAGTAGTCCAAGGCTATGGCTACACCTTC. It encodes CASSQVVQGYGYTF.

In DNA form, the CDR3 reads TGCGCCAGCAGCTTGACTGCTAGCGGGAGGCAAGACTACGAGCAGTACTTC. It specifies CASSLTASGRQDYEQYF. V gene TRBV5-1 combines with J gene TRBJ2-7, with TRBD2 matching 11 bases. The CDR3 runs 17 residues. V was pared by 1 base and J by 3 bases, with 9 bases of the junction left unmatched. CDR1 and CDR2 from the germline V gene are SGHRS and YFSETQ. The variable domain in full, completed from reference TRBV5-1 and TRBJ2-7, reads KAGVTQTPRYLIKTRGQQVTLSCSPISGHRSVSWYQQTPGQGLQFLFEYFSETQRNKGNFPGRFSGRQFSNSRSEMNVSTLELGDSALYLCASSLTASGRQDYEQYFGPGTRLTVT.

This clone was detected only a few times. The chain links TRBV5-8 to TRBJ1-6; possibly TRBD1 for D (6 bases). CDR1 is SGHTS and CDR2 is YDEGEE in the germline V gene. CDR3 size: 16 residues. V gave up 1 base and J gave up 2 bases, with 10 bases separating them. CDR3 sequence (DNA): TGTGCCAGCAGCTTGATGACAGGACCCTATAATTCACCCCTCCACTTT. Residues: CASSLMTGPYNSPLHF.

This clone was seen a single time. This chain uses TRBV15 with TRBJ1-3; 9 bases match TRBD1. CDR1 is LNHNV and CDR2 is YYDKDF in the germline V gene (reference sequence). The CDR3 loop spans 20 amino acids. The junction had 12 bases not matched to a gene; V was cut back by 0 bases and J by 0 bases. CDR3 loop: CATSREFGTGFANSGNTIYF. The CDR3 region has the DNA TGTGCCACCAGCAGAGAATTCGGGACAGGGTTTGCGAACTCTGGAAACACCATATATTTT. Based on the CDR3 plus reference TRBV15 and TRBJ1-3, the full variable domain is DAMVIQNPRYQVTQFGKPVTLSCSQTLNHNVMYWYQQKSSQAPKLLFHYYDKDFNNEADTPDNFQSRRPNTSFCFLDIRSPGLGDTAMYLCATSREFGTGFANSGNTIYFGEGSWLTVV.

This chain joins TRBV11-1 and TRBJ2-5; the D gene is possibly TRBD1 (6 bases). The germline V gene has CDR1 SGHAT and CDR2 FQDESV (reference sequence). The CDR3 covers 13 residues. Trimming cost V 5 bases and J 4 bases, with 11 bases left between them. The CDR3 DNA is TGTGCCAGCAGCCTCACAGGGCCAGAGACCCAGTACTTC. It encodes CASSLTGPETQYF.

J is TRBJ1-5 and V is TRBV19, with a weak D call TRBD1 (5 bases). Trimming cost V 1 base and J 5 bases, with 15 bases left between them. CDR1 and CDR2 (germline): LNHDA, SQIVND (reference sequence). The CDR3 runs 16 residues. CDR3 coding DNA: TGTGCCAGTAGTATAGGGGACCCGGGACGAGATCAGCCCCAGCATTTT. Amino acids: CASSIGDPGRDQPQHF.

CDR3 amino acids: CASLGSNQPQHF. The CDR3 DNA is TGTGCCAGTTTGGGGTCGAATCAGCCCCAGCATTTT. V usage is TRBV19 and J usage is TRBJ1-5; unclear D gene. The germline CDR1 and CDR2 sequences are LNHDA and SQIVND (reference sequence). The CDR3 extends over 12 amino acids. Trimming left V 8 bases short and J 4 bases short, with 9 bases between.

The chain employs TRBV7-9 and TRBJ1-5; tentatively, D is TRBD1 (5 bases). Germline lookup yields CDR1 SEHNR and CDR2 FQNEAQ (reference sequence). Trimming removed 6 bases from V and 4 bases from J, with 10 bases in between. There are 13 residues in the CDR3. For the CDR3, the DNA is TGTGCCAGCAGTTTGTCAGGGAATCAGCCCCAGCATTTT. Its translation is CASSLSGNQPQHF.

The V gene is TRBV5-4, the J gene TRBJ2-5; TRBD2 matches at 11 bases. The CDR3 totals 16 residues. V shed 0 bases, J shed 2 bases, and the junction held 3 bases outside the gene matches. The V gene's germline CDR1 is SGHNT and CDR2 YYREEE (reference sequence). The CDR3 region has the DNA TGTGCCAGCAGCTTGGCCTTAGCGGGAGGGCAAGAGACCCAGTACTTC. This encodes CASSLALAGGQETQYF.

This chain joins TRBV27 and TRBJ1-1; no reliable D call. Germline V gives CDR1 MNHEY, CDR2 SMNVEV (reference sequence). Deletions cut 5 bases from V and 1 base from J, with 14 bases between. The CDR3 runs 15 residues. The CDR3 sequence is CASSAEMLPNTEAFF. The CDR3 DNA reads as TGTGCCAGCAGTGCCGAGATGTTGCCGAACACTGAAGCTTTCTTT.

The chain couples TRBV2 to TRBJ1-1, with a weak D call TRBD1 (6 bases). This CDR3 contains 15 residues. V lost 3 bases, J lost 4 bases, and 15 bases lay in between. From germline, CDR1 is SNHLY and CDR2 FYNNEI. The DNA for the CDR3 is TGTGCCAGCAGTGACAGGGGCGCAGGTATCACTGAAGCTTTCTTT. Its translation: CASSDRGAGITEAFF.

This chain connects TRBV6-5 to TRBJ1-2, with D unresolved. Per germline, CDR1 MNHEY and CDR2 SVGAGI. CDR3 size: 14 residues. V dropped 4 bases and J dropped 4 bases, with 13 bases sitting between them. Written as DNA, the CDR3 is TGTGCCAGCAGTTCCGCAGGAAGGCTCTATGGCTACACCTTC. Protein sequence: CASSSAGRLYGYTF.

The J gene is TRBJ1-2, the V gene TRBV2; 7 nucleotides align to TRBD1. CDR1 and CDR2 (germline): SNHLY, FYNNEI. Unmatched junction bases numbered 5, after V lost 5 bases and J lost 5 bases. The length of the CDR3 is 13 residues. The CDR3 bases are TGTGCCAGCAGTACGACAGGGTCATATGGCTACACCTTC. Translating it yields CASSTTGSYGYTF.

The V gene is TRBV20-1, the J gene TRBJ1-4; possible D gene TRBD1, 6 bases. The V gene lost 3 bases and the J gene lost 7 bases, with 15 bases spanning the gap. Germline V gene lookup returns CDR1 DFQATT and CDR2 SNEGSKA (reference sequence). The CDR3 sequence is 14 residues long. Here the CDR3 DNA reads TGCAGTGCTAGTGTCGGGGGCGGGATTGAAAAACTGTTTTTT. This translates into CSASVGGGIEKLFF.

V gene TRBV6-5 combines with J gene TRBJ1-1; TRBD1 agrees at 9 bases. This CDR3 is built from 14 residues. Germline CDR1 and CDR2: MNHEY and SVGAGI. The junction had 8 bases not matched to a gene; V was cut back by 7 bases and J by 5 bases. The CDR3 nucleotides are TGTGCCAGCATTAACCTCGGACAGGGGACTGAAGCTTTCTTT. This sequence encodes CASINLGQGTEAFF.

The gene calls are TRBV27 and TRBJ2-7; 9 positions match TRBD1. V lost 3 bases, J lost 2 bases, and 5 bases stayed unmatched. Germline V CDR1 and CDR2: MNHEY, SMNVEV (reference sequence). The CDR3 has 15 amino acids. The CDR3 sequence is CASSLGQGTPYEQYF. The CDR3, as DNA: TGTGCCAGCAGTTTGGGACAGGGAACGCCCTACGAGCAGTACTTC.

The chain couples TRBV19 to TRBJ2-1; TRBD2 aligns across 15 bases. The CDR3 sequence is 16 residues long. Looked up from germline, CDR1 is LNHDA and CDR2 is SQIVND (reference sequence). The V segment lost 5 bases and the J segment 12 bases; nucleotides outside the gene matches: 11. The CDR3 region has the DNA TGTGCCAGTAGTGGACGGACTAGCGGGGGGGCGAAGGGGCAGTTCTTC. Translation: CASSGRTSGGAKGQFF.

V usage is TRBV6-4 and J usage is TRBJ2-2; TRBD1 is a possible D gene (6 bases). The CDR3 contains 15 residues. CDR1 and CDR2 from the germline V gene are MRHNA and SNTAGT. The ends were cut back, 0 bases at V and 7 bases at J, with 12 bases in the middle. This CDR3 is CASSDSAQGNGELFF. Here the CDR3 DNA reads TGTGCCAGCAGTGACTCTGCGCAGGGGAACGGGGAGCTGTTTTTT.

This clone is large (0.1 to 1%) within its sample. The chain has TRBV13 and TRBJ1-2; 12 bases fit TRBD1. Per the germline V gene, CDR1 is PRHDT and CDR2 is FYEKMQ (reference sequence). The CDR3 sequence is 14 residues long. Trimming at V came to 5 bases and at J to 7 bases, leaving 5 bases not matched to a gene. CDR3: CASSPGQGAGGYTF. The CDR3 DNA is TGTGCCAGCAGCCCGGGACAGGGGGCCGGTGGCTACACCTTC.

The table lists this clone with a count of one. The chain combines TRBV18 with TRBJ1-3; D possibly corresponds to TRBD1 (6 bases). Trimming took off 2 bases at V and 4 bases at J, with 18 bases between the two ends. Germline CDR1 and CDR2: KGHSH and LQKENI. The CDR3 runs 17 residues. This chain's CDR3 is CASSPLGQRLEGNTIYF. CDR3 nucleotide sequence: TGTGCCAGCTCACCATTAGGACAGAGACTAGAAGGAAACACCATATATTTT. The full variable domain, rest sourced from reference TRBV18 and TRBJ1-3, is NAGVMQNPRHLVRRRGQEARLRCSPMKGHSHVYWYRQLPEEGLKFMVYLQKENIIDESGMPKERFSAEFPKEGPSILRIQQVVRGDSAAYFCASSPLGQRLEGNTIYFGEGSWLTVV.

The genes are TRBV18 and TRBJ2-2; the D is unclear. Trimming removed 1 base at V and 5 bases at J, with 11 bases between. The CDR3 spans 15 residues. Per the germline V gene, CDR1 is KGHSH and CDR2 is LQKENI. Here the CDR3 reads CASSPRKGTTGELFF. The CDR3 DNA reads TGTGCCAGCTCACCACGGAAGGGTACGACCGGGGAGCTGTTTTTT. Supplemented by reference TRBV18 and TRBJ2-2, the full variable domain reads NAGVMQNPRHLVRRRGQEARLRCSPMKGHSHVYWYRQLPEEGLKFMVYLQKENIIDESGMPKERFSAEFPKEGPSILRIQQVVRGDSAAYFCASSPRKGTTGELFFGEGSRLTVL.